Sequencing of this TCR beta chain was carried out in a study of blood T cell repertoires in COVID-19. As processed by the authors: Amplifying reference gene primers gave estimates of nucleated cell counts. The assay was immunoSEQ multiplex PCR, and TCRdb's table has in-frame clones only and misses some. D and trimming come from the DNA, and the V and J calls and clone size come from that table. The sample has some 300,000 clones; over 85% are singletons. Across about 22 US areas, participants ranged in age from 18 to 89 years. A COVID-19 case had been met by exposed participants during the 2 weeks before study entry. This CDR3 has 12 residues. Per germline, CDR1 KGHDR and CDR2 SFDVKD. V lost 0 bases and J lost 7, with 5 bases in between.

The clonotype was recovered from a woman aged 45-65 years who had been exposed to COVID-19. Sample: PBMCs or T cells enriched from blood (not recorded which). V and J are TRBV24-1 and TRBJ1-2; no definite D call. The chain's CDR3 is CATSDLHSGYTF. The CDR3 region has the DNA TGTGCCACCAGTGATTTGCACAGTGGCTACACCTTC.